The clone carrying this TCR beta chain was counted once. Its specificity is unknown. Germline-derived CDR1 and CDR2 are GTSNPN and SVGIG (reference sequence). V was shortened by 5 bases and J by 9 bases, with 14 bases between the two germline ends. The length of the CDR3 is 12 residues. No cell sorting was done before RNA was extracted from the tissue. TCRbeta libraries were built with three rounds of nested PCR, modified from ARM-PCR. Via MiXCR, TCRdb re-called the multiplex PCR reads, giving one row per CDR3 protein. Among under 100,000 distinct CDR3 sequences listed, around two thirds were seen once. The source of the sample is a study of tumor and adjacent non-tumor tissue in lung cancer. Background on the study: About 4.17 million productive TCRbeta reads were obtained per sample on average.

Study-level points and caveats: Tumor tissue had significantly higher TCR diversity than normal lung.

The chain joins TRBV30 to TRBJ2-1, with a tentative D call TRBD2 (5 bases). This sequence was found in a woman aged 70-85 years with non-small cell lung cancer. Sequencing was carried out using lung tumor tissue. The chain's CDR3 is CAWGKLVFEQFF. In nucleotides, the CDR3 is TGTGCCTGGGGTAAACTAGTATTTGAGCAGTTCTTC.